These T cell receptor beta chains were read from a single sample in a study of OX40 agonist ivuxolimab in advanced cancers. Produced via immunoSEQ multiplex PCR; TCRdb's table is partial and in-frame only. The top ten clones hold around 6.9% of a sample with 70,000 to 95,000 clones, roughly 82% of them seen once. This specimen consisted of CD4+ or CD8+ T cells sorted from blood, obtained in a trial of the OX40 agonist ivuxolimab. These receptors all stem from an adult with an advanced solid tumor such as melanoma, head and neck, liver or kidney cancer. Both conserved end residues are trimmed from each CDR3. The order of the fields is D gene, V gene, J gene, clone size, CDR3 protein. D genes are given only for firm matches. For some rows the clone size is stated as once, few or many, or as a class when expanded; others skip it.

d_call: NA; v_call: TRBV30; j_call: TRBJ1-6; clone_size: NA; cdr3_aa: AWSRRNLNSPLH
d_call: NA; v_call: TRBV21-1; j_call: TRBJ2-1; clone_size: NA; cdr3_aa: ASSILHPPRQF
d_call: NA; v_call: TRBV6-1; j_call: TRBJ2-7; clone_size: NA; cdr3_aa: ASSEAGWGTYEQY
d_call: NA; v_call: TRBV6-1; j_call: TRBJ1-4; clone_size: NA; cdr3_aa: ASQDATNEKLF
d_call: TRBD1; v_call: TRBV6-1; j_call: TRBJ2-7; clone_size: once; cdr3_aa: ASSDRDSAYEQY
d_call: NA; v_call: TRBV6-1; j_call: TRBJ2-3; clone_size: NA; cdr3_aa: ASSGQVLGADTQY
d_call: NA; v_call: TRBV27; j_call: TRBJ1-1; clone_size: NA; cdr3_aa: ASKPDSFMNTEAF
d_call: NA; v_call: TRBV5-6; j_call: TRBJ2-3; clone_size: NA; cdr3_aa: ASSSLDRDTDTQY
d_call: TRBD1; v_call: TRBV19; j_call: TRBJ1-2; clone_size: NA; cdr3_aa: ASSIPQGASYGYT
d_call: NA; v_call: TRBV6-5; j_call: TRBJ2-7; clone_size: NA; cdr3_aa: ASSYLAGSYEQY
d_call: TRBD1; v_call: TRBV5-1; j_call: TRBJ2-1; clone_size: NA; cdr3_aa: ASSWQGDNNEQF
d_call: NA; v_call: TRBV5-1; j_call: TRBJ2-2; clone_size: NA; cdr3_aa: ASSLVGGDTGELF
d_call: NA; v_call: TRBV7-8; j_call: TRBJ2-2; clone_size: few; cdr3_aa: ASSIYRVSNTGELF
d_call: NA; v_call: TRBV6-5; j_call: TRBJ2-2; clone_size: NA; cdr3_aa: ASSYSTANTGELF
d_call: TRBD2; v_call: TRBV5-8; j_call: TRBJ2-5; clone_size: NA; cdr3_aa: ASSLRGRGHQETQY
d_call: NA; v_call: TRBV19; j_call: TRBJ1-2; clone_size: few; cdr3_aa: ASSRYRAGYT
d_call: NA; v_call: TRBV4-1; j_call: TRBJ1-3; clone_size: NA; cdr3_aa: ASRQGLLGNTIY
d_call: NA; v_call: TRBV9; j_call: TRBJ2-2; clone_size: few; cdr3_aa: ASSVGGAGELF
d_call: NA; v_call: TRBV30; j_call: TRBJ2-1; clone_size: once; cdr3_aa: AWSPGGLNEQF
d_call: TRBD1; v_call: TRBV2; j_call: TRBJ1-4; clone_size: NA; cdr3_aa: ASSRGPNEKLF
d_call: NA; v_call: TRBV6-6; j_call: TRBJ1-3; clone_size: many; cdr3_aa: AISFMGQGDTIY
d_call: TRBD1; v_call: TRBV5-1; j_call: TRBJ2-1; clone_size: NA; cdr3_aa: ASSLGQGARNEQF
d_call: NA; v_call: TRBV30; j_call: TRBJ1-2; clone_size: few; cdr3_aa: AWSLRSLGYGYT
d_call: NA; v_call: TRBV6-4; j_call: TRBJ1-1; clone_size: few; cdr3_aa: ASSAHLWTEAF
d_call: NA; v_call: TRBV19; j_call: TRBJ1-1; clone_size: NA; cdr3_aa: ASSIGQPNTEAF
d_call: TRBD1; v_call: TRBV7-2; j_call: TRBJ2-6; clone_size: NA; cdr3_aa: ASSPQQGVRGANVLT
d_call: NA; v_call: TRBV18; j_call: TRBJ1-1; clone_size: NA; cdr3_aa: ASSAAGNTEAF
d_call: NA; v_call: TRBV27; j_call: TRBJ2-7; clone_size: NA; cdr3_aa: ASSPAGAHEQY
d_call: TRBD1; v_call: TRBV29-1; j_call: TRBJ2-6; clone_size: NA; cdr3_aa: SVEGPQGLSSGANVLT
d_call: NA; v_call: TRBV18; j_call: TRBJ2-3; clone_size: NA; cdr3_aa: ASSINPGTPTDTQY
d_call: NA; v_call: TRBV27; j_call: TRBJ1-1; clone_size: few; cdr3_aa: ASSLFTHTEAF
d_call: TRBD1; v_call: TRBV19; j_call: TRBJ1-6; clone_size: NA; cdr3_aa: ASTGGTDNSPLH
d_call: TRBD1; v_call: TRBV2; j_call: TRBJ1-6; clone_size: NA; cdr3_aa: ASGGQGRGSPLH
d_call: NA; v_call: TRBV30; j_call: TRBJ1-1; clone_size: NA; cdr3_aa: AWSMYSMNTEAF
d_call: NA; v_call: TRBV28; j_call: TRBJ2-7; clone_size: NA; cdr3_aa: ASSLGTSGVSEQY
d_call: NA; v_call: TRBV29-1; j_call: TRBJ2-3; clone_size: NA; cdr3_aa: SVLGGGTDTQY
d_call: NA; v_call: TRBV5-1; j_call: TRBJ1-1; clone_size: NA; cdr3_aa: ASRRDNLNTEAF
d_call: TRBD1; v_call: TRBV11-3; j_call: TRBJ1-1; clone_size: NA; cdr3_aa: ASSTRQGEDTEAF
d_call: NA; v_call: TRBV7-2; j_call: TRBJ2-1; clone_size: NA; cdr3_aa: ASSPQGLSNNEQF
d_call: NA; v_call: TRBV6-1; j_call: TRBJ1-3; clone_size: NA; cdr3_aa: ASSDRSPGLWGGNTIY
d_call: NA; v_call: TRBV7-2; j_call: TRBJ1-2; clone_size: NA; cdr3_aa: AGTDNTLYGYT
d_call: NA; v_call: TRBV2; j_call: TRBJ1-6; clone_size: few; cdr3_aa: ASSLQDTYNSPLH
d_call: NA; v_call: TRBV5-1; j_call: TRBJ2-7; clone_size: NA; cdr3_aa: ASSLGTITVYGQY
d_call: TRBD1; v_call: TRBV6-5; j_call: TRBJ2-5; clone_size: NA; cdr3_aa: ASRNRGETQY
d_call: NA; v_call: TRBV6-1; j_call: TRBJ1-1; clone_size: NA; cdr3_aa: ASSHSSRTEAF
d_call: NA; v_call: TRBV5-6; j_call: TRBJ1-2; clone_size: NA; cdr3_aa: ASSFLGRLYGYT
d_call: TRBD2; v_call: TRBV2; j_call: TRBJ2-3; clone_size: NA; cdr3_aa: ALRREITDTQY
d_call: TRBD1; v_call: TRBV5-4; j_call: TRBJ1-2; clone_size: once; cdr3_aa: ASSQGTGGWGNGYT
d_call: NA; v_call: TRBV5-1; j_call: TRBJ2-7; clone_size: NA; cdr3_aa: ASSLGLAEGAYEQY
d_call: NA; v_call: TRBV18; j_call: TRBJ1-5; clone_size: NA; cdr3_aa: ASSPRTDQPQH
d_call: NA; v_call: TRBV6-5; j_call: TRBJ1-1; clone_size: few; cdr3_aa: ASSFNRAGTEAF
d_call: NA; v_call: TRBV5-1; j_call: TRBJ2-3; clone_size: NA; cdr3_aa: ASSRGTTPSTDTQY
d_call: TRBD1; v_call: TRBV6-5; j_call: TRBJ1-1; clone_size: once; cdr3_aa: ASNAGGTGTEAF
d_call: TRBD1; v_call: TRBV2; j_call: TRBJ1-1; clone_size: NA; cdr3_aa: ASSIGQGGNTEAF
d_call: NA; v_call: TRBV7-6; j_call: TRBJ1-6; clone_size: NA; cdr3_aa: ASSLEAADLNSPLH